Below, 10 T cell receptor beta chains from the same sample are listed, as sequenced in a study of T cells in Graves' hyperthyroidism and ophthalmopathy. RNA transcripts served as the template for amplifying TCR beta CDR3 regions. HTBI primers were used for first-round RT-PCR of the TCR CDR3. TCRdb re-analysed the multiplex PCR reads in MiXCR, keeping a single row per CDR3 protein. Among fewer than 650,000 distinct CDR3 sequences, 46% were seen once, and the ten largest hold about two fifths. Sequences were obtained from peripheral blood or thyroid tissue (not recorded which). The receptor set was obtained from an adult woman with Graves' disease, either hyperthyroidism or ophthalmopathy (not recorded which).

The chain has TRBV6-1 and TRBJ1-3; unclear D gene. CDR1 MNHNS and CDR2 SASEGT come from the germline V gene. This CDR3 comprises 15 residues. V was pared by 2 bases and J by 0 bases, with 8 bases between. CDR3 DNA sequence: TGTGCCAGCAGTGAATCGGGCTCCTCTGGAAACACCATATATTTT. Amino acids: CASSESGSSGNTIYF.

In the case of this clonotype: The conserved final phenylalanine or tryptophan is absent from the CDR3, which likely points to a read error. No DNA is shown, since the ends of the CDR3 on it are uncertain; the CDR3 is the one TCRdb lists. V gene TRBV2 combines with J gene TRBJ1-1. The CDR3 adds up to 8 amino acids, both ends counted. Germline V CDR1 and CDR2: SNHLY, FYNNEI. Here the CDR3 reads CASGLASY.

For this clonotype: This is likely a read error, given that the CDR3 carries no conserved phenylalanine or tryptophan at its end. The chain links TRBV7-3 to TRBJ1-1; no firm D call. Germline V gene sequence: CDR1 SGHTA, CDR2 FQGTGA. There are 13 residues in the CDR3. The CDR3 protein is CASSLSGRTEAFL. The CDR3 nucleotides are TGCGCCAGCAGCTTGTCAGGTAGGACTGAAGCTTTCCTT.

The chain joins TRBV20-1 to TRBJ1-4; D is unclear. The V end lost 2 bases, the J end lost 0 bases, and 10 bases lay between the germline ends. CDR1 and CDR2 from the germline V gene are DFQATT and SNEGSKA (reference sequence). The CDR3 is made up of 15 amino acids. Here the CDR3 reads CSARIGTSTNEKLFF. DNA for the CDR3: TGCAGTGCTAGAATCGGTACCTCAACTAATGAAAAACTGTTTTTT.

The rearrangement uses TRBV29-1 and TRBJ2-7; 8 bases are a match to TRBD1. This CDR3 comprises 14 residues. V lost 6 bases, J lost 2 bases, and 9 bases stayed unmatched. Per germline, CDR1 SQVTM and CDR2 ANQGSEA. CDR3 DNA sequence: TGCAGCGTGCCAGGACAGGGTGTCCCCTACGAGCAGTACTTC. This codes for CSVPGQGVPYEQYF.

This chain uses TRBV29-1 with TRBJ2-7; 15 nucleotides agree with TRBD2. The V segment lost 6 bases and the J segment 4 bases; nucleotides outside the gene matches: 7. The CDR3 length is 15 residues. The germline V gene encodes CDR1 SQVTM and CDR2 ANQGSEA. CDR3 loop: CSVQLGLAGGYEQYF. In DNA, the CDR3 is TGCAGCGTGCAACTGGGACTAGCGGGAGGTTACGAGCAGTACTTC.

The chain has TRBV7-2 and TRBJ2-2, with D possibly being TRBD2 (6 bases). The CDR3 runs 15 residues. Looked up from germline, CDR1 is SGHTA and CDR2 is FQGNSA. Trimming removed 0 bases at V and 6 bases at J, with 11 bases between. As DNA, the CDR3 is TGTGCCAGCAGCTTAGCTTGGACTAATGCCGGGGAGCTGTTTTTT. Its translation: CASSLAWTNAGELFF.

This clonotype was seen ten or more times. The rearrangement links TRBV5-5 to TRBJ2-5; 7 positions agree with TRBD2. This CDR3 region has 16 residues. The germline gives CDR1 SGHKS, CDR2 YYEKEE (reference sequence). V lost 2 bases and J lost 2; bases outside the gene matches: 9. CDR3 amino acids: CASSFASGRVQETQYF. CDR3 in DNA: TGTGCCAGCAGCTTCGCTAGCGGAAGGGTGCAAGAGACCCAGTACTTC.

The chain employs TRBV12-3 or TRBV12-4 and TRBJ1-2, with D tentatively TRBD1 (5 bases). The V and J ends lost 6 bases and 4 bases respectively, with 18 bases between them. This CDR3 comprises 15 residues. CDR3: CASSPDRQGLYGYTF. The CDR3 nucleotides read TGTGCCAGCAGCCCAGACCGGCAGGGTCTCTATGGCTACACCTTC.

The chain recombines TRBV15 with TRBJ1-2, with a tentative D call TRBD1 (6 bases). Per the germline V gene, CDR1 is LNHNV and CDR2 is YYDKDF (reference sequence). The CDR3 runs to 17 residues. Between the trimmed V and J ends, which lost 0 bases and 6 bases, there was a span of 20 bases. The CDR3, as DNA: TGTGCCACCAGCAGAGATCGGGACACTTCCGGGGACGATGGCTACACCTTC. Amino acids: CATSRDRDTSGDDGYTF.